This T cell receptor beta chain was identified in a study of graft-versus-host responses after intestinal transplantation. As for the study in general: Every recipient had anti-thymocyte globulin induction and around three years of tacrolimus plus steroids.

This clone showed up just a few times. The antigen is unknown. Per the germline V gene, CDR1 is MNHNS and CDR2 is SASEGT. The CDR3 extends over 10 amino acids. V was trimmed by 2 bases and J by 12 bases, leaving 8 bases between them. TCRdb's copy holds only in-frame clones and misses some; the assay was immunoSEQ multiplex PCR. The sample lists about 50,000 clones, 84% occurring once. The chain recombines TRBV6-1 with TRBJ2-7, with D uncertain. This sample comprised unstimulated CD4+ T cells sorted from spleen or lymph node cells, obtained before transplant. This TCR was sampled from a human donor who was the organ donor for an intestinal transplant. The CDR3 spells CASSETDLYF. The DNA for the CDR3 is TGTGCCAGCAGTGAAACCGATCTGTACTTC.